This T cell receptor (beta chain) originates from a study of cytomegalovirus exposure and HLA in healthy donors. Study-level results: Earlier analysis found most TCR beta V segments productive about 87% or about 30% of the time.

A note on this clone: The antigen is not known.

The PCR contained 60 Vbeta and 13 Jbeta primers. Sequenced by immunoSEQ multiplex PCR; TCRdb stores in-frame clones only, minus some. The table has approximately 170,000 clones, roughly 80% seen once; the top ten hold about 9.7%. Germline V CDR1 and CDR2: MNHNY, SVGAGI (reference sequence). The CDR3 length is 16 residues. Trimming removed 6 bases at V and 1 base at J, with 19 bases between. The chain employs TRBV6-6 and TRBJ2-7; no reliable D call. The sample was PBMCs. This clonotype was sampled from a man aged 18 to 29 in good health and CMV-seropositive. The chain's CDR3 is CASSQPGKAHSYEQYF. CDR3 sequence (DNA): TGTGCCAGCAGCCAGCCAGGAAAGGCGCATTCCTACGAGCAGTACTTC.